Listed below are T cell receptor beta chains from one sample, sequenced in a study of control samples from healthy donors and cancer patients. Profiling relied on immunoSEQ multiplex PCR, and the TCRdb table lists in-frame clones only, not all of them. Of about 58,000 clones in the sample, 90% were seen once. The sequencing sample was made of PBMCs. The receptors were sampled from a man between 60 and 70 years old with colorectal cancer. Each CDR3 is given with its conserved first and last residue. D genes are given only for firm matches. Size is omitted from some rows. Given values are once, few, many or a class for expanded clones.

v_call	j_call	d_call	clone_size	cdr3_length	cdr3_aa	cdr3_nt
TRBV2	TRBJ1-6	NA	NA	14	CASTLLGYNSPLHF	TGTGCCAGCACTCTTCTCGGGTATAATTCACCCCTCCACTTT
TRBV19	TRBJ1-3	TRBD1	NA	18	CASRSMGGQPYSGNTIYF	TGTGCCAGTAGGAGCATGGGGGGACAGCCTTACTCTGGAAACACCATATATTTT
TRBV6-5	TRBJ2-3	NA	NA	15	CASSYERVSTDTQYF	TGTGCCAGCAGTTACGAGCGGGTGAGCACAGATACGCAGTATTTT
TRBV13	TRBJ1-6	NA	NA	17	CASSHRPLDSPNSPLHF	TGTGCCAGCAGCCACCGGCCACTAGACAGCCCTAATTCACCCCTCCACTTT
TRBV7-9	TRBJ2-1	TRBD2	NA	15	CASSLTGGSYNEQFF	TGTGCCAGCAGCTTAACGGGGGGATCCTACAATGAGCAGTTCTTC
TRBV6-5	TRBJ1-2	NA	NA	14	CASSPSWENYGYTF	TGTGCCAGCAGCCCCTCGTGGGAGAACTATGGCTACACCTTC
TRBV28	TRBJ1-5	NA	NA	12	CAAEVAGQPQHF	TGTGCCGCCGAGGTTGCTGGTCAGCCCCAGCATTTT
TRBV2	TRBJ2-2	TRBD1	NA	14	CASSGTGVGGELFF	TGTGCCAGCAGTGGGACAGGGGTAGGCGGGGAGCTGTTTTTT
TRBV7-3	TRBJ2-5	TRBD2	NA	14	CASSFSGGGETQYF	TGTGCCAGCAGCTTTAGCGGGGGCGGGGAGACCCAGTACTTC
TRBV24-1	TRBJ1-4	NA	NA	11	CATSAGEKLFF	TGTGCCACCAGTGCGGGTGAAAAACTGTTTTTT
TRBV28	TRBJ1-5	NA	once	13	CASSLRDDQPQHF	TGTGCCAGCAGTTTGAGGGACGATCAGCCCCAGCATTTT
TRBV2	TRBJ1-6	NA	NA	12	CASRAGNSPLHF	TGTGCCAGCAGGGCAGGGAATTCACCCCTCCACTTT
TRBV7-9	TRBJ2-2	NA	NA	15	CASSLRGRDTGELFF	TGTGCCAGCAGCTTAAGGGGCAGAGACACCGGGGAGCTGTTTTTT
TRBV24-1	TRBJ2-1	NA	NA	12	CATSGRAGEQFF	TGTGCCACCAGCGGACGAGCCGGGGAGCAGTTCTTC
TRBV7-3	TRBJ2-1	TRBD2	NA	15	CASSLSLAGFNEQFF	TGTGCCAGCAGCTTAAGTCTAGCGGGGTTCAATGAGCAGTTCTTC
TRBV6-5	TRBJ1-1	NA	NA	14	CASNRARGDTEAFF	TGTGCCAGTAACCGTGCGAGGGGGGACACTGAAGCTTTCTTT
TRBV18	TRBJ1-2	TRBD1	NA	15	CASSHLDRVDYGYTF	TGTGCCAGCTCACACCTGGACAGGGTGGACTATGGCTACACCTTC
TRBV12-2	TRBJ2-7	NA	NA	17	CASRSSPDGGSPYEQYF	TGTGCAAGTCGCTCCTCCCCCGACGGAGGATCCCCCTACGAGCAGTACTTC
TRBV5-4	TRBJ2-7	TRBD2	NA	16	CASSLARAGGSYEQYF	TGTGCCAGCAGCTTGGCCAGGGCGGGGGGGTCCTACGAGCAGTACTTC
TRBV5-1	TRBJ2-1	TRBD1	NA	15	CASSRTGTGGDEQFF	TGCGCCAGCAGCCGAACCGGGACAGGGGGAGATGAGCAGTTCTTC
TRBV5-1	TRBJ2-7	TRBD1	NA	16	CASSPRTGFGSYEQYF	TGCGCCAGCAGCCCTCGGACAGGGTTTGGCTCCTACGAGCAGTACTTC
TRBV11-3	TRBJ2-5	TRBD1	NA	17	CASSLGSWDRDAETQYF	TGTGCCAGCAGCTTAGGTTCGTGGGACAGGGACGCCGAGACCCAGTACTTC
TRBV30	TRBJ1-5	NA	NA	13	CAWSVAALQPQHF	TGTGCCTGGAGTGTAGCGGCGTTACAGCCCCAGCATTTT
TRBV18	TRBJ1-2	NA	NA	13	CASSPAENYGYTF	TGTGCCAGCTCACCAGCGGAAAACTATGGCTACACCTTC